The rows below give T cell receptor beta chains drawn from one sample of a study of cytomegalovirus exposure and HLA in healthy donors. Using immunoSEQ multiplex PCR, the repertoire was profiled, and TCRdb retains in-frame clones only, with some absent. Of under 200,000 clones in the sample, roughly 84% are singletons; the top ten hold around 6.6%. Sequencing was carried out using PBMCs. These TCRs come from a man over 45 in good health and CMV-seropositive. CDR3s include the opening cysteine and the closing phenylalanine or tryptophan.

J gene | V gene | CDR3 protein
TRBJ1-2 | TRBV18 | CASSPSSGGANYGYTF
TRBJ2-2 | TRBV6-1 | CASLGIAGVGELFF
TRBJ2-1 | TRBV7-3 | CASSLTPTGGLNEQFF
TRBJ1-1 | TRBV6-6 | CASSAAKDSGEAFF
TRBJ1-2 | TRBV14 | CASSRDRSGYGYTF
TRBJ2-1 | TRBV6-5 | CASSLAGGGNEQFF
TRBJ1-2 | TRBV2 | CASSLQGANYGYTF
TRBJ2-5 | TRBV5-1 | CASSPPLRQGGQETQYF
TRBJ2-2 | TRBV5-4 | CASSQKTGGHTGELFF
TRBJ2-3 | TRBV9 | CASSARTSGGPTDTQYF
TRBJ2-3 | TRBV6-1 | CASSEASGLAQYF
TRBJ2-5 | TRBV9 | CASSVGSLAGIETQYF
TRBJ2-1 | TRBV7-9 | CASSSGLAGVYEQFF
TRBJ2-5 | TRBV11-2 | CASSLGDRGHETQYF
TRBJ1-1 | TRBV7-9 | CASSHTQGPAFF
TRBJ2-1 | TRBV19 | CASNEGRWKGEQFF
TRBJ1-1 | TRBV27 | CASSTPRRGPDTEAFF
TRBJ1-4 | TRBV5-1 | CASSSPGQGEEKLFF
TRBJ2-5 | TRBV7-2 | CASSSYGAFETQYF